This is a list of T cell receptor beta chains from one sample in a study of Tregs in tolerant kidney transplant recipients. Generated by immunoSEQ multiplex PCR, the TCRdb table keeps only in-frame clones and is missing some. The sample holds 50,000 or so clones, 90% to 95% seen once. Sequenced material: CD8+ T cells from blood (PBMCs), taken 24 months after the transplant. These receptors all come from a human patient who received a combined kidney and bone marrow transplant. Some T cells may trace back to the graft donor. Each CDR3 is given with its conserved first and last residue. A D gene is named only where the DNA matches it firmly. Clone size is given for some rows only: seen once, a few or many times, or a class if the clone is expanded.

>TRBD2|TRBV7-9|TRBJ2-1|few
CASSSRELAVNEQFF
TGTGCCAGCAGCAGTCGGGAACTAGCGGTCAATGAGCAGTTCTTC
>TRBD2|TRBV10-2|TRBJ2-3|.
CASMGTGGGDTQYF
TGCGCCAGCATGGGAACTGGCGGGGGAGATACGCAGTATTTT
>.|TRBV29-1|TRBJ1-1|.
CSVGGRAGKNTEAFF
TGCAGCGTTGGGGGGCGGGCAGGGAAGAACACTGAAGCTTTCTTT
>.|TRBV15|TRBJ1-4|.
CATRSTTNEKLFF
TGTGCCACCAGATCTACAACTAATGAAAAACTGTTTTTT
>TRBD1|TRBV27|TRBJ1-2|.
CASSDGTGINYGYTF
TGTGCCAGCAGCGACGGGACAGGTATTAACTATGGCTACACCTTC
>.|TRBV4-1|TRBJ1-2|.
CASSPIGGIYGGTAGYTF
TGCGCCAGCAGCCCCATAGGAGGGATTTATGGGGGGACTGCTGGCTACACCTTC
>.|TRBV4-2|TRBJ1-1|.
CASSQDPRSGAFF
TGTGCCAGCAGCCAAGATCCCCGGTCGGGAGCTTTCTTT
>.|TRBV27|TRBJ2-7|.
CASSFPGAYEQYF
TGTGCCAGCAGTTTCCCAGGGGCTTACGAGCAGTACTTC
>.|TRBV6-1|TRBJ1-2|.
CASSEGWGGLGGYTF
TGTGCCAGCAGTGAAGGTTGGGGGGGACTGGGGGGCTACACCTTC
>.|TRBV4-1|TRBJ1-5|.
CASSQVSGDNQPQHF
TGCGCCAGCAGCCAAGTCTCGGGTGACAATCAGCCCCAGCATTTT
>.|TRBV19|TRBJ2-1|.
CASSIGVEQFF
TGTGCCAGTAGTATAGGCGTTGAGCAGTTCTTC
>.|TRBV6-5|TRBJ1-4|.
CASSYSLGGVNEKLFF
TGTGCCAGCAGTTACTCGTTAGGGGGGGTTAATGAAAAACTGTTTTTT
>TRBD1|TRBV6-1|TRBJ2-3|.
CASSEWGQTDTQYF
TGTGCCAGCAGTGAATGGGGACAGACAGATACGCAGTATTTT
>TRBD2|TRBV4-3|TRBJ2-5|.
CASSQVPSGSETQYF
TGCGCCAGCAGCCAAGTCCCTAGCGGGAGTGAGACCCAGTACTTC
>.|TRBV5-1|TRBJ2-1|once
CVSRDSYNEQFF
TGCGTGTCCCGGGACTCCTACAATGAGCAGTTCTTC
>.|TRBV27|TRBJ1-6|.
CASSPHGLFYNSPLHF
TGTGCCAGCAGTCCTCACGGACTCTTCTATAATTCGCCCCTCCACTTT
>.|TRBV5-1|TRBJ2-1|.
CASSPSFGPSSYNEQFF
TGCGCCAGCAGCCCCTCCTTCGGTCCTAGCTCCTACAATGAGCAGTTCTTC
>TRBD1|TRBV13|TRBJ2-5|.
CASSLLLGGPVWTQYF
TGTGCCAGCAGCTTGTTACTAGGGGGCCCCGTATGGACCCAGTACTTC
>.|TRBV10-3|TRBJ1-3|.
CAISGVPNLSGNTIYF
TGTGCCATCAGTGGAGTCCCGAACCTCTCTGGAAACACCATATATTTT
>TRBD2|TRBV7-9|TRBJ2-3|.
CASSLAGGQDTQYF
TGTGCCAGCAGCCTAGCGGGGGGGCAAGATACGCAGTATTTT
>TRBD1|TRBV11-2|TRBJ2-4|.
CASSLGPGTGENIQYF
TGTGCCAGCAGCTTGGGTCCCGGGACAGGGGAGAACATTCAGTACTTC
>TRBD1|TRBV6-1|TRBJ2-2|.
CASQDRGYTGELFF
TGTGCCAGCCAGGACAGGGGGTACACCGGGGAGCTGTTTTTT
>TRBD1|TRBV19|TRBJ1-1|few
CASSWDSGVGEAFF
TGTGCCAGTAGTTGGGACAGTGGTGTAGGTGAAGCTTTCTTT
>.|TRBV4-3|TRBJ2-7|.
CASSQVPSATYEQYF
TGCGCCAGCAGCCAAGTACCTAGCGCCACCTACGAGCAGTACTTC
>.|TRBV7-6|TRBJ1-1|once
CASSLARAATEAFF
TGTGCCAGCAGCTTAGCGCGGGCGGCCACTGAAGCTTTCTTT
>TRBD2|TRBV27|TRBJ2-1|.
CASSSRASGNYNEQFF
TGTGCCAGCAGTTCCCGAGCTAGCGGGAACTACAATGAGCAGTTCTTC
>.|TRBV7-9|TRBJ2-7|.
CASSLESLAEQYF
TGTGCCAGCAGCTTAGAGTCACTAGCCGAGCAGTACTTC
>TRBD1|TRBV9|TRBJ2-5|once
CASSAGTEDFWGIQETQYF
TGTGCCAGCAGCGCCGGGACAGAGGACTTCTGGGGGATCCAAGAGACCCAGTACTTC
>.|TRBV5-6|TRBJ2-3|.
CASSLSLVGPRDTQYF
TGTGCCAGCAGCTTATCTCTGGTTGGGCCTCGGGATACGCAGTATTTT
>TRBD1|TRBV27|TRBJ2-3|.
CASSLGQGTHTDTQYF
TGTGCCAGCAGTTTAGGACAGGGGACCCACACAGATACGCAGTATTTT
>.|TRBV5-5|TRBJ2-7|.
CASSLEAGFTYEQYF
TGTGCCAGCAGCTTGGAGGCGGGATTTACCTACGAGCAGTACTTC
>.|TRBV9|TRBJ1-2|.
CASSVVTGTGYTF
TGTGCCAGCAGCGTAGTAACAGGGACCGGCTACACCTTC
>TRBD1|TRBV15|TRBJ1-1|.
CATSRDKVSGRGQAFF
TGTGCCACCAGCAGAGATAAAGTCTCGGGCAGGGGGCAAGCTTTCTTT
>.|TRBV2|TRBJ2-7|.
CASVGADAAYEQYF
TGTGCCAGCGTGGGCGCAGACGCCGCCTACGAGCAGTACTTC
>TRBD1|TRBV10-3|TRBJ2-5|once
CAISKESGQQETQYF
TGTGCCATCAGCAAGGAATCGGGACAGCAAGAGACCCAGTACTTC
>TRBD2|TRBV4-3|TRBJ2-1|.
CASSQDQLAGFNEQFF
TGCGCCAGCAGCCAAGACCAACTAGCGGGTTTCAATGAGCAGTTCTTC
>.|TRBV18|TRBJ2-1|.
CASSIRDNIGAYNEQFF
TGTGCCAGCTCAATACGGGACAACATTGGGGCCTACAATGAGCAGTTCTTC
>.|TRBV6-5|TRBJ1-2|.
CASRYTQVNPNYGYTF
TGTGCCAGCAGGTACACCCAGGTTAATCCTAACTATGGCTACACCTTC
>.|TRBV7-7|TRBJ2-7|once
CASSLGRGYEQYF
TGTGCCAGCAGCTTAGGCAGGGGTTACGAGCAGTACTTC
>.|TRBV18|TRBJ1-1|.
CASSPSAIMNTEAFF
TGTGCCAGCTCACCATCCGCTATCATGAACACTGAAGCTTTCTTT
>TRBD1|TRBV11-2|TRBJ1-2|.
CASSFGQGMGGYTF
TGTGCCAGCAGCTTCGGACAGGGTATGGGAGGCTACACCTTC